Listed here are 29 T cell receptor beta chains from one sample, sequenced in a study of regulatory T cells in long-lasting Graves disease. The time point was: newly diagnosed GD, antithyroid drugs for less than 3 months. RNA extracted from PBMCs served as the sequencing template. Sequencing libraries for TCR beta were prepared with iRepertoire HTBI primers and Arm-PCR of CDR3 regions. TCRdb passed the multiplex PCR reads through MiXCR, listing each CDR3 protein once. The table lists about half a million distinct CDR3 sequences, around 12% of them singletons. These data are also associated with another study on T cells in Graves' hyperthyroidism and ophthalmopathy.

The specimen comprised peripheral blood mononuclear cells (PBMCs), sampled at new diagnosis, from a patient treated with antithyroid drugs. The receptor source for this set is a woman in her 30s with Graves disease.

This clonotype was detected ten times or more. The chain uses TRBV18 and TRBJ1-2, with no clear D. Trimming took off 2 bases at V and 8 bases at J, with 24 bases between the two ends. The CDR3 extends over 17 amino acids. The germline V gene has CDR1 KGHSH and CDR2 LQKENI. The CDR3 region is CASSPAPGGNLAGGYTF. DNA of the CDR3: TGTGCCAGCTCACCAGCTCCGGGAGGAAACTTAGCCGGAGGCTACACCTTC.

This clonotype showed up just a few times. The V and J genes are TRBV4-1 and TRBJ2-7, with 8 bases identical to TRBD1. The CDR3 extends over 15 amino acids. Germline trimming cut 1 base from V and 6 bases from J; bases unmatched to any gene: 8. Germline CDR1 and CDR2: MGHRA and YSYEKL. The CDR3 loop reads CASSQGGTGSSEQYF. The CDR3 bases are TGCGCCAGCAGCCAAGGGGGGACAGGATCAAGCGAGCAGTACTTC.

This clonotype came up many times. V is TRBV28 and J is TRBJ2-3; 9 bases fit TRBD2. V lost 5 bases and J lost 2; bases outside the gene matches: 5. The CDR3 totals 15 residues. Germline CDR1 MDHEN, CDR2 SYDVKM. The CDR3 protein is CASSLAGSVTDTQYF. The CDR3 DNA reads as TGTGCCAGCAGTCTAGCGGGAAGTGTCACAGATACGCAGTATTTT.

This clonotype has ten or more counts. The rearrangement joins TRBV28 to TRBJ2-3; D is possibly TRBD2 (5 bases). Trimming left V 7 bases short and J 3 bases short, with 17 bases between. The CDR3 has 15 residues. CDR1 is MDHEN, CDR2 SYDVKM, per germline. CDR3 DNA: TGTGCCAGCAATTTCGGGCTCTCGGGAACAGATACGCAGTATTTT. Translated, it gives CASNFGLSGTDTQYF.

This clonotype was seen at least ten times. The chain combines TRBV3-1 with TRBJ2-5; the D is unclear. The CDR3 is 13 residues long. The V end lost 2 bases, the J end lost 0 bases, and 4 bases lay between the germline ends. CDR1 is LGHDT, CDR2 YNNKEL, per germline (reference sequence). Here the CDR3 DNA reads TGTGCCAGCAGCCAACTGTACCAAGAGACCCAGTACTTC. It yields the protein CASSQLYQETQYF.

In this sample, this clonotype turned up many times. The genes are TRBV12-3 or TRBV12-4 and TRBJ2-2; D may be TRBD1 (5 bases). This CDR3 has 14 amino acids. The germline V and J ends were trimmed by 8 bases and 1 base, with 11 bases remaining between them. DNA for the CDR3: TGTGCCAGCCAGACAGTCTTGAACACCGGGGAGCTGTTTTTT. This encodes CASQTVLNTGELFF.

This clonotype has a count of ten or more. V gene TRBV28 combines with J gene TRBJ1-6; no definite D call. The CDR3 consists of 14 residues. Germline CDR1 and CDR2: MDHEN and SYDVKM. V was pared by 6 bases and J by 9 bases, with 15 bases between. The DNA for the CDR3 is TGTGCCAGCAGACCGATCATCCGAGGTTCACCCCTCCACTTT. Its protein is CASRPIIRGSPLHF. Supplemented by reference TRBV28 and TRBJ1-6, the full variable domain reads DVKVTQSSRYLVKRTGEKVFLECVQDMDHENMFWYRQDPGLGLRLIYFSYDVKMKEKGDIPEGYSVSREKKERFSLILESASTNQTSMYLCASRPIIRGSPLHFGNGTRLTVT.

This sequence joins TRBV14 and TRBJ2-2, with D unclear. Trimming took off 8 bases at V and 0 bases at J, with 4 bases between the two ends. Germline values: CDR1 SGHDN, CDR2 FVKESK. The CDR3 is 12 amino acids. This chain's CDR3 is CASRPNTGELFF. As DNA, the CDR3 is TGTGCCAGCCGACCGAACACCGGGGAGCTGTTTTTT.

This chain connects TRBV11-3 to TRBJ1-2; tentative D call: TRBD1 (6 bases). From germline, CDR1 is SGHNT and CDR2 YENEEA. V lost 3 bases to trimming and J lost 3 bases, with 14 bases between them. The CDR3 totals 15 residues. CDR3 nucleotide sequence: TGTGCCAGCAGCTTGTATCCGGGGGCGGACTATGGCTACACCTTC. It codes for CASSLYPGADYGYTF.

This clonotype was observed many times. The chain is built from TRBV2 and TRBJ1-1, with D unclear. Trimming removed 6 bases at V and 0 bases at J, with 8 bases between. Germline CDR1 and CDR2: SNHLY and FYNNEI. This CDR3 contains 13 residues. CDR3: CASRADMNTEAFF. In nucleotides, the CDR3 is TGTGCCAGCAGGGCAGACATGAACACTGAAGCTTTCTTT.

The gene calls are TRBV5-5 and TRBJ1-2, with D hard to call. This CDR3 region has 14 residues. V shed 4 bases and J shed 4 bases, with 14 bases lying between them. Germline lookup yields CDR1 SGHKS and CDR2 YYEKEE (reference sequence). This chain's CDR3 is CASSLLWGSYGYTF. The CDR3 DNA follows: TGTGCCAGCAGCCTCCTTTGGGGTTCCTATGGCTACACCTTC.

This clonotype occurred many times. The chain carries TRBV20-1 and TRBJ1-1; D possibly corresponds to TRBD1 (6 bases). The V and J ends lost 1 base and 4 bases respectively, with 10 bases between them. Germline V lookup: CDR1 DFQATT, CDR2 SNEGSKA (reference sequence). There are 13 residues in the CDR3. The CDR3 DNA reads as TGCAGTGCTAGAGTACCAGGGGTCACTGAAGCTTTCTTT. Translation gives CSARVPGVTEAFF.

With regard to this clonotype: A much larger clone is a single base away; this may be a read error. CDR3 sequence: CASSLVRVGPGEQLF. DNA of the CDR3: TGTGCCAGCAGCTTAGTCAGGGTTGGCCCGGGTGAGCAGCTCTTC. This chain connects TRBV11-2 to TRBJ2-1, with D possibly TRBD1 on 5 matching bases. Per germline, CDR1 SGHAT and CDR2 FQNNGV. This CDR3 region has 15 residues.

Notes on this clonotype: A read error is possible here, since a much larger clone lies one base away. The V and J genes are TRBV7-9 and TRBJ1-4, with D tentatively TRBD1 (5 bases). The germline V gene encodes CDR1 SEHNR and CDR2 FQNEAQ (reference sequence). With 5 bases removed from V and 1 base from J, the gap between germline ends came to 11 bases. The CDR3 extends over 15 amino acids. CDR3 sequence reads: CASSPVRVTNEKLFF. The CDR3 coding sequence is TGTGCCAGCAGCCCTGTCAGGGTAACTAATGAAAAACTGTTTTTT.

This clonotype was recorded many times. This chain connects TRBV12-3 or TRBV12-4 to TRBJ2-1; unclear D gene. V lost 1 base to trimming and J lost 10 bases, with 11 bases between them. The CDR3 contains 13 residues. For the CDR3, the DNA is TGTGCCAGCAGTTTAGATCGGGCTCGGGAGCAGTTCTTC. Amino acids: CASSLDRAREQFF.

This clonotype was counted at least ten times. The J gene is TRBJ2-2, the V gene TRBV5-4, with 10 positions matching TRBD1. CDR3 size: 13 residues. Losses at the gene ends were 4 bases for V and 11 bases for J; bases not matched to a gene: 5. The germline CDR1 and CDR2 sequences are SGHNT and YYREEE (reference sequence). The CDR3 nucleotides are TGTGCCAGCAGCGCGACAGGGGGCTCTGAGCTGTTTTTT. This translates into CASSATGGSELFF.

There are many counts of this clonotype. The chain couples TRBV12-3 or TRBV12-4 to TRBJ1-2; 12 nucleotides match TRBD1. With V trimmed by 2 bases and J by 8 bases, 18 bases remained unmatched. CDR3 length: 19 residues. The CDR3 DNA reads as TGTGCCAGCAGTTTAAAGGGCTCCGGGACAGGGGGCGCTTTGAGAGGCTACACCTTC. It is translated as CASSLKGSGTGGALRGYTF.

In this sample, this clonotype turned up many times. This chain joins TRBV20-1 and TRBJ2-5; TRBD1 aligns across 10 bases. CDR1 and CDR2 from the germline V gene are DFQATT and SNEGSKA (reference sequence). The V segment lost 6 bases and the J segment 4 bases; nucleotides outside the gene matches: 8. This CDR3 comprises 14 residues. Written as DNA, the CDR3 is TGCAGTGCGGGGGACAGGGGTGGTATAGAGACCCAGTACTTC. This gives the protein CSAGDRGGIETQYF.

This chain links TRBV2 with TRBJ1-5; D uncertain. Germline values: CDR1 SNHLY, CDR2 FYNNEI. This CDR3 has 12 residues. Trimming took 8 bases from V and 3 from J, leaving 8 bases between them. The CDR3 coding sequence is TGTGCCAGCGGTCGCCTCAATCAGCCCCAGCATTTT. It yields the protein CASGRLNQPQHF.

DNA of the CDR3: TGCAGTGCTAGACCAGGGAGTGGCGCAGATACGCAGTATTTT. This sequence encodes CSARPGSGADTQYF. V is TRBV20-1 and J is TRBJ2-3, with D possibly being TRBD1 or TRBD2 (5 bases each). The V gene's germline CDR1 is DFQATT and CDR2 SNEGSKA (reference sequence). This CDR3 region has 14 residues. Trimming cost V 2 bases and J 4 bases, with 13 bases left between them.

A few counts support this clonotype. This chain uses TRBV11-2 with TRBJ2-1; 10 bases are a match to TRBD2. V lost 5 bases and J lost 4; bases outside the gene matches: 11. Germline assignment: CDR1 SGHAT and CDR2 FQNNGV. This CDR3 is built from 17 residues. The CDR3 sequence is CASSASGRAKFYNEQFF. Here the CDR3 DNA reads TGTGCCAGCAGCGCGAGCGGGAGGGCGAAATTTTACAATGAGCAGTTCTTC.

CDR3 loop: CASSSWLDTGELFF. CDR3 nucleotides: TGTGCCAGCAGTTCATGGTTGGACACCGGGGAGCTGTTTTTT. The chain links TRBV27 to TRBJ2-2; no clear D. V lost 4 bases and J lost 3, with 9 bases in between. Germline CDR1 is MNHEY and CDR2 is SMNVEV (reference sequence). CDR3 length: 14 amino acids.

In its sample, this clonotype was seen many times. Given a much more abundant clone one base away, this may be a read error. This chain joins TRBV11-1 and TRBJ2-3; possibly TRBD1 or TRBD2 for D (7 bases each). Deletions cut 6 bases from V and 6 bases from J, with 16 bases between. This CDR3 spans 14 amino acids. CDR1 is SGHAT and CDR2 is FQDESV in the germline V gene (reference sequence). The CDR3 DNA follows: TGTGCCAGCAGAGGGGGCGGGAGAGCGGATACGCAGTATTTT. The encoded protein is CASRGGGRADTQYF.

This clonotype has ten or more counts. The rearrangement joins TRBV30 to TRBJ2-2; D possibly corresponds to TRBD2 (5 bases). Trimming pared 4 bases from V and 6 bases from J, leaving 12 bases between. The germline CDR1 and CDR2 sequences are GTSNPN and SVGIG (reference sequence). The CDR3 totals 13 residues. The CDR3 DNA follows: TGTGCCTGGAACTCCCTCGGGGCCGGGGAGCTGTTTTTT. Translated, it gives CAWNSLGAGELFF.

V is TRBV5-1 and J is TRBJ1-2, with 7 bases lining up with TRBD1. From germline, CDR1 is SGHRS and CDR2 YFSETQ. The CDR3 extends over 14 amino acids. The V segment lost 5 bases and the J segment 5 bases; nucleotides outside the gene matches: 9. CDR3 in amino acids: CASRSTGREYGYTF. The CDR3 DNA reads TGCGCCAGCAGATCGACAGGGAGGGAGTATGGCTACACCTTC.

At least ten counts were recorded for this clonotype. The chain recombines TRBV30 with TRBJ1-1; D ambiguous. Trimming stripped 0 bases from V and 0 bases from J, with 2 bases between. The CDR3 is made up of 12 amino acids. In germline, CDR1 is GTSNPN, CDR2 SVGIG (reference sequence). The CDR3 spells CAWSVLNTEAFF. As DNA, the CDR3 is TGTGCCTGGAGTGTACTGAACACTGAAGCTTTCTTT.

This clonotype was recorded once. A single base is all that separates this from a far larger clone, so a read error is likely. J is TRBJ2-1 and V is TRBV14, with 7 bases identical to TRBD2. V lost 5 bases and J lost 2; bases outside the gene matches: 21. CDR1 and CDR2 (germline): SGHDN, FVKESK. CDR3 size: 20 residues. The DNA for the CDR3 is TGTGCCAGCAGCGCCCCGGGACTGGCGGGAGTCCACCATCCCTACAATGAGCAGTTCTTC. This codes for CASSAPGLAGVHHPYNEQFF.

This clonotype was detected many times. The rearrangement uses TRBV12-3 or TRBV12-4 and TRBJ2-1, with unresolved D. The ends were cut back, 3 bases at V and 4 bases at J, with 10 bases in the middle. The CDR3 consists of 14 residues. As DNA, the CDR3 is TGTGCCAGCAGTTTTTTTCGCAGGTACAATGAGCAGTTCTTC. This gives the protein CASSFFRRYNEQFF.

This clonotype was detected ten times or more. The chain joins TRBV18 to TRBJ2-7; unclear D gene. Trimming removed 3 bases at V and 0 bases at J, with 6 bases between. Germline CDR1 is KGHSH and CDR2 is LQKENI. The CDR3 extends over 13 amino acids. Written as DNA, the CDR3 is TGTGCCAGCTCACCTTCTACCTCCTACGAGCAGTACTTC. Encoded protein: CASSPSTSYEQYF.